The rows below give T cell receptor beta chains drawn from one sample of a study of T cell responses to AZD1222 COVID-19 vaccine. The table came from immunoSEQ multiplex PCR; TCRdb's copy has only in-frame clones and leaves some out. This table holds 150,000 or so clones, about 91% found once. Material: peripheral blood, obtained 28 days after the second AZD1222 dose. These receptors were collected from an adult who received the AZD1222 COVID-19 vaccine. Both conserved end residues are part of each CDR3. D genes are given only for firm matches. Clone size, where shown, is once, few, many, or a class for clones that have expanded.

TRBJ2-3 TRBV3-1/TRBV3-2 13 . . CASSPRNTDTQYF TGTGCCAGCAGCCCTCGGAACACAGATACGCAGTATTTT
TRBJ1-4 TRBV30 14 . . CAWSVRQGREKLFF TGTGCCTGGAGTGTAAGGCAGGGGCGTGAAAAACTGTTTTTT
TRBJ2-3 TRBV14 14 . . CASSQGSGRDTQYF TGTGCCAGCAGCCAAGGATCCGGGCGGGATACGCAGTATTTT
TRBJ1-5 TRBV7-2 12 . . CASSLENQPQHF TGTGCCAGCAGCTTAGAAAATCAGCCCCAGCATTTT
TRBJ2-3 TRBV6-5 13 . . CASSSGETDTQYF TGTGCCAGCAGTTCCGGGGAAACAGATACGCAGTATTTT
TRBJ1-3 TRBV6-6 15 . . CASSYSTGSGNTIYF TGTGCCAGCAGTTACTCGACAGGCTCTGGAAACACCATATATTTT
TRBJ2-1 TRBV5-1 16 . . CASSLGLVRSDNEQFF TGCGCCAGCAGCTTGGGTTTGGTTAGGTCCGACAATGAGCAGTTCTTC
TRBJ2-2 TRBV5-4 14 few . CASSFGVASGELFF TGTGCCAGCAGCTTCGGGGTAGCCTCCGGGGAGCTGTTTTTT
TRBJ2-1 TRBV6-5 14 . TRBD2 CASSYSASGNEQFF TGTGCCAGCAGTTACTCTGCTAGCGGGAATGAGCAGTTCTTC
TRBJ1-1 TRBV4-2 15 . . CASSQEVRENTEAFF TGTGCCAGCAGCCAAGAGGTGAGGGAGAACACTGAAGCTTTCTTT
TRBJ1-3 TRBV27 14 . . CASSLTVSGNTIYF TGTGCCAGCAGTCTGACAGTCTCTGGAAACACCATATATTTT
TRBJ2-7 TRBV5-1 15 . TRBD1 CASSFTGQGAGEQYF TGCGCCAGCAGCTTTACGGGACAGGGGGCGGGTGAGCAGTACTTC
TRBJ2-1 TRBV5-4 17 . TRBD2 CASSSLGLAGEYNEQFF TGTGCCAGCAGCTCCCTAGGGCTAGCGGGAGAATACAATGAGCAGTTCTTC
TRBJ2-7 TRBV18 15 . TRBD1 CASSPEQGAPYEQYF TGTGCCAGCTCACCAGAACAGGGGGCACCCTACGAGCAGTACTTC
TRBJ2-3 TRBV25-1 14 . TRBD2 CASRGGLAANTQYF TGTGCCAGCAGAGGGGGACTAGCGGCTAATACGCAGTATTTT
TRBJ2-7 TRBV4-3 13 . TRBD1 CASSTTGGGEQYF TGCGCCAGCAGCACCACAGGGGGCGGCGAGCAGTACTTC
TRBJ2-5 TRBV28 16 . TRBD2 CASSLASGAAQETQYF TGTGCCAGCAGTTTAGCCAGCGGGGCTGCCCAAGAGACCCAGTACTTC
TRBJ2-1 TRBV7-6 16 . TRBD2 CASSALSGRAVDEQFF TGTGCCAGCAGCGCACTTAGCGGGAGGGCCGTAGATGAGCAGTTCTTC
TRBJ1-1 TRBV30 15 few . CAWSPWQAYDTEAFF TGTGCCTGGAGCCCCTGGCAGGCTTACGACACTGAAGCTTTCTTT
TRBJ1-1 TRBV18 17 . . CASSPNQVGGADTEAFF TGTGCCAGCTCACCAAATCAAGTGGGGGGCGCGGACACTGAAGCTTTCTTT
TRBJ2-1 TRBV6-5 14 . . CASSYVEERNEQFF TGTGCCAGCAGTTATGTGGAGGAGAGGAATGAGCAGTTCTTC
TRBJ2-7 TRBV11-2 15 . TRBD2 CASSSRMGTKGEQYF TGTGCCAGCAGCTCGAGAATGGGGACTAAGGGCGAGCAGTACTTC
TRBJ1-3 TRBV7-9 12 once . CASRGGGNTIYF TGTGCCAGCAGGGGTGGCGGAAACACCATATATTTT
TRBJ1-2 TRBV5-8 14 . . CASSLSGTNYGYTF TGTGCCAGCAGCTTAAGCGGTACTAACTATGGCTACACCTTC
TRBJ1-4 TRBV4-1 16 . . CASSQGLQATNEKLFF TGCGCCAGCAGCCAAGGCCTACAAGCAACTAATGAAAAACTGTTTTTT
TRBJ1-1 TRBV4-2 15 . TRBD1 CASSQEEGASTEAFF TGTGCCAGCAGCCAAGAGGAGGGGGCCAGCACTGAAGCTTTCTTT
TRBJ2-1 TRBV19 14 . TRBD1 CASSIGQGGNEQFF TGTGCCAGTAGTATTGGACAGGGAGGCAATGAGCAGTTCTTC
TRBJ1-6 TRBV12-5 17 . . CASALVPLGHFNSPLHF TGTGCTAGTGCCCTCGTCCCATTAGGGCACTTTAATTCACCCCTCCACTTT
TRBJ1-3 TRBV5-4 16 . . CASSPFGLQAGNTIYF TGTGCCAGCAGCCCCTTTGGCCTTCAGGCTGGAAACACCATATATTTT
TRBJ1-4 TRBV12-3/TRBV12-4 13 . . CASSPGAFEKLFF TGTGCCAGCAGCCCAGGGGCTTTTGAAAAACTGTTTTTT
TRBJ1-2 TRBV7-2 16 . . CASSGGQGVLNYGYTF TGTGCCAGCTCTGGGGGGCAGGGCGTACTCAACTATGGCTACACCTTC
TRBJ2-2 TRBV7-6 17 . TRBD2 CASSLRLAGSNTGELFF TGTGCCAGCAGCTTAAGACTAGCGGGCTCGAACACCGGGGAGCTGTTTTTT
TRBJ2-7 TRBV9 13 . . CASNMGTGNEQYF TGTGCCAGCAATATGGGGACGGGGAACGAGCAGTACTTC
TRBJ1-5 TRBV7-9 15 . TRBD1 CASSFGQGWNQPQHF TGTGCCAGCAGCTTCGGACAGGGTTGGAATCAGCCCCAGCATTTT
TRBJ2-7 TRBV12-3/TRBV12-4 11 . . CASSAGGKQYF TGTGCCAGCAGTGCCGGAGGAAAGCAGTACTTC
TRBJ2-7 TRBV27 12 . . CASSQHSSEQYF TGTGCCAGCAGTCAACATTCTAGCGAGCAGTACTTC
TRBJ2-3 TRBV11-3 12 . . CASSENSDTQYF TGTGCCAGCAGTGAAAATTCTGATACGCAGTATTTT
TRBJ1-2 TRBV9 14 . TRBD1 CASSAETGVSGYTF TGTGCCAGCAGCGCCGAGACAGGGGTTAGCGGCTACACCTTC
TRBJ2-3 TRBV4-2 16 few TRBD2 CASSQDGTSGADTQYF TGTGCCAGCAGCCAAGATGGGACTAGCGGGGCAGATACGCAGTATTTT
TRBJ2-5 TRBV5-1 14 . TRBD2 CASPSSGGEETQYF TGCGCCAGCCCCAGTAGCGGGGGGGAGGAGACCCAGTACTTC
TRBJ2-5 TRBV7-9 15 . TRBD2 CASSRSGGTQETQYF TGTGCCAGCAGTCGCAGCGGGGGGACTCAAGAGACCCAGTACTTC
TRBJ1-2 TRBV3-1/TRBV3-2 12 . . CASSLTGRGYTF TGTGCCAGCAGCCTCACGGGGCGCGGCTACACCTTC
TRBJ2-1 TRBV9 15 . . CASSVVRGAHNEQFF TGTGCCAGCAGCGTAGTACGGGGGGCACACAATGAGCAGTTCTTC
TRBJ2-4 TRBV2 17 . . CASRGGRPGEDKNIQYF TGTGCCAGCAGGGGGGGACGCCCGGGCGAGGACAAAAACATTCAGTACTTC
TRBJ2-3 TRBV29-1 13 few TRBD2 CSGNTGGTDTQYF TGCAGCGGGAATACGGGGGGGACAGATACGCAGTATTTT
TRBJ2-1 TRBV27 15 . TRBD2 CASSLLAGGFHEQFF TGTGCCAGCAGTTTACTAGCGGGAGGATTTCATGAGCAGTTCTTC
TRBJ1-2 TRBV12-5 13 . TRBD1 CASGLTGGYGYTF TGTGCTAGTGGTTTGACAGGGGGCTATGGCTACACCTTC
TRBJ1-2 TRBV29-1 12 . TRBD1 CSVGQGDYGYTF TGCAGCGTGGGACAGGGTGACTATGGCTACACCTTC
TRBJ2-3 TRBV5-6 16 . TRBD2 CASSLPSGYSTDTQYF TGTGCCAGCAGCTTGCCTAGCGGATACAGCACAGATACGCAGTATTTT
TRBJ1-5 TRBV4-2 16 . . CASSQEQGLSNQPQHF TGTGCCAGCAGCCAAGAGCAGGGCCTTAGCAATCAGCCCCAGCATTTT
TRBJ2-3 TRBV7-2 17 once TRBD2 CASSYSGGGFRTDTQYF TGTGCCAGCAGCTATAGCGGGGGGGGGTTTAGGACAGATACGCAGTATTTT
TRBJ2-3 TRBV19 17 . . CASSIPTNYPYTDTQYF TGTGCCAGTAGTATCCCCACCAACTACCCTTACACAGATACGCAGTATTTT